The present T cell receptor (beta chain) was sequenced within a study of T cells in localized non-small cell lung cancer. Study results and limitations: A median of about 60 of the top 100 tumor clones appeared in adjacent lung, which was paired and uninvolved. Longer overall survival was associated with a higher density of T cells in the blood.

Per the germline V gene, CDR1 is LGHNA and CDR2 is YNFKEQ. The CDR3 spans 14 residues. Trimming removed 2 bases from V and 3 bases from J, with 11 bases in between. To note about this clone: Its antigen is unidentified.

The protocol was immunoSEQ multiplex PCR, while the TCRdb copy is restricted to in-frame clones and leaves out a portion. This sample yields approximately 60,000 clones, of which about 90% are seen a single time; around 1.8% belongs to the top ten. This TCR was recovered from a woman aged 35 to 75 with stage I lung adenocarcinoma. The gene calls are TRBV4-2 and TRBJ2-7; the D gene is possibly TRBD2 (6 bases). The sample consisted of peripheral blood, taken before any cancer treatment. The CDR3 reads CASSQRMGGYEQYF. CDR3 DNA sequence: TGTGCCAGCAGCCAAAGAATGGGAGGCTACGAGCAGTACTTC.